Below, 11 T cell receptor beta chains from the same sample are listed, as sequenced in a study of CD8 T cells in Susac syndrome. Random-hexamer reverse transcription was applied to roughly 0.45 to 1 ug RNA. TCRdb redid the calling of the immunoSEQ multiplex PCR reads with MiXCR, one entry per CDR3 protein. The sample lists approximately 120,000 distinct CDR3 sequences, around 94% occurring once. Sequenced material: CD4+ T cells from PBMCs. These receptors came from a human donor in good health.

This clonotype has just one count. The V and J genes are TRBV6-6 and TRBJ2-7; D might be TRBD2 (6 bases). Trimming removed 3 bases from V and 5 bases from J, with 17 bases in between. There are 15 residues in the CDR3. Germline lookup yields CDR1 MNHNY and CDR2 SVGAGI (reference sequence). CDR3 residues: CASSYTGAPTDEQYF. CDR3 DNA sequence: TGTGCCAGCAGTTATACGGGAGCGCCCACTGACGAGCAGTACTTC.

This chain connects TRBV7-9 to TRBJ1-1; maybe TRBD1 (5 bases). Germline loops: CDR1 SEHNR, CDR2 FQNEAQ (reference sequence). CDR3 length equals 13 residues. The V gene lost 6 bases and the J gene lost 3 bases, with 11 bases spanning the gap. CDR3: CASSSRADTEAFF. The CDR3 bases are TGTGCCAGCAGTTCCAGGGCGGACACTGAAGCTTTCTTT.

This rearrangement joins TRBV5-4 to TRBJ1-1, with D possibly matching TRBD1 (5 bases). The V gene's germline CDR1 is SGHNT and CDR2 YYREEE (reference sequence). The CDR3 consists of 14 residues. V shed 5 bases and J shed 4 bases, with 15 bases lying between them. CDR3 in amino acids: CASRASGESTEAFF. CDR3 coding DNA: TGTGCCAGCAGGGCGTCGGGGGAGAGCACTGAAGCTTTCTTT.

J is TRBJ2-2 and V is TRBV7-9, with TRBD2 as a possible D gene (6 bases). Germline CDR1 SEHNR, CDR2 FQNEAQ (reference sequence). This CDR3 spans 15 amino acids. The V gene lost 3 bases and the J gene lost 6 bases, with 14 bases spanning the gap. The CDR3 nucleotides are TGTGCCAGCAGCTTTCCGACTTGGAGGGCCGGGGAGCTGTTTTTT. Its translation: CASSFPTWRAGELFF.

This chain links TRBV29-1 with TRBJ2-5; 8 positions agree with TRBD2. The J segment lost 1 base and the V segment lost 1 base, leaving 5 bases of the junction unmatched. The CDR3 extends over 15 amino acids. Germline V gene data show CDR1 as SQVTM and CDR2 as ANQGSEA. CDR3: CSVEGTGGRQETQYF. CDR3 nucleotide sequence: TGCAGCGTTGAAGGGACGGGAGGGCGCCAAGAGACCCAGTACTTC.

This clonotype was recorded only once. V and J are TRBV25-1 and TRBJ1-4; possibly TRBD1 for D (6 bases). The CDR3 consists of 14 residues. The V gene lost 3 bases and the J gene lost 7 bases, with 12 bases spanning the gap. Germline V gene lookup returns CDR1 MGHDK and CDR2 SYGVNS. CDR3 residues: CASSEARGGEKLFF. In DNA form, the CDR3 reads TGTGCCAGCAGTGAGGCCAGGGGAGGTGAAAAACTGTTTTTT. The whole variable domain, remainder taken from reference TRBV25-1 and TRBJ1-4, is EADIYQTPRYLVIGTGKKITLECSQTMGHDKMYWYQQDPGMELHLIHYSYGVNSTEKGDLSSESTVSRIRTEHFPLTLESARPSHTSQYLCASSEARGGEKLFFGSGTQLSVL.

This clonotype was recorded only once. The rearrangement joins TRBV29-1 to TRBJ2-7; TRBD2 matches at 12 bases. The ends lost 1 base at V and 7 bases at J; junction bases unmatched: 5. The CDR3 has 14 residues. Germline V lookup: CDR1 SQVTM, CDR2 ANQGSEA. The DNA of the CDR3 is TGCAGCGTTGAAGGACTAGCGGGAGTTAGTGAGCAGTACTTC. Protein sequence: CSVEGLAGVSEQYF.

The chain links TRBV5-1 to TRBJ2-7, with D perhaps TRBD2 (5 bases). The CDR3 length is 13 residues. V was pared by 4 bases and J by 3 bases, with 11 bases between. Per germline, CDR1 SGHRS and CDR2 YFSETQ. The CDR3 DNA reads TGCGCCAGCAGCGGAGCGGTGGGCTACGAGCAGTACTTC. Its protein is CASSGAVGYEQYF.

The chain links TRBV20-1 to TRBJ2-1; unclear D gene. V was shortened by 6 bases and J by 7 bases, with 19 bases between the two germline ends. The CDR3 has 14 amino acids. Germline V gene lookup returns CDR1 DFQATT and CDR2 SNEGSKA (reference sequence). CDR3 DNA: TGCAGTGCAATCCTCCCTTTGGCGGTAAATGAGCAGTTCTTC. It translates to CSAILPLAVNEQFF.

The chain links TRBV6-5 to TRBJ2-7; 8 bases map to TRBD2. From germline, CDR1 is MNHEY and CDR2 SVGAGI. The junction had 4 bases not matched to a gene; V was cut back by 7 bases and J by 2 bases. The length of the CDR3 is 13 residues. In nucleotides, the CDR3 is TGTGCCAGCACGCGGGAGGCCACCTACGAGCAGTACTTC. Residues: CASTREATYEQYF.

This chain links TRBV5-4 with TRBJ2-7; no clear D gene. This CDR3 is 14 amino acids long. The V gene lost 2 bases and the J gene lost 0 bases, with 9 bases spanning the gap. Germline CDR1 and CDR2: SGHNT and YYREEE (reference sequence). This CDR3 is CASSLWKSSYEQYF. The CDR3 nucleotides are TGTGCCAGCAGCTTATGGAAAAGCTCCTACGAGCAGTACTTC.